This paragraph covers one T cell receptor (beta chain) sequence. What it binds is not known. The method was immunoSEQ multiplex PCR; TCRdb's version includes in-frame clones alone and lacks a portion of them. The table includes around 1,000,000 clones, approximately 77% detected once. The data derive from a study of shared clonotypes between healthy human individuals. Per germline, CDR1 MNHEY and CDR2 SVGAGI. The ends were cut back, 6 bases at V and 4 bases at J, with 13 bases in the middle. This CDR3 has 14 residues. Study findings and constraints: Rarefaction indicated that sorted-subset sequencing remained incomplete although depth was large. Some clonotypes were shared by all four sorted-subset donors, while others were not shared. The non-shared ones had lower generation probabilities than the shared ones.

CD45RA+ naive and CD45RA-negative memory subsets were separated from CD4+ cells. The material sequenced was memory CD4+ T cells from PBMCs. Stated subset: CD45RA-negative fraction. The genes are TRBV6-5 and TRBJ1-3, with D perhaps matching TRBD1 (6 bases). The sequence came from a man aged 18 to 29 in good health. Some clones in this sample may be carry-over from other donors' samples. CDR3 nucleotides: TGTGCCAGCAGACGACAGGCCCCCGGAAACACCATATATTTT. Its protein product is CASRRQAPGNTIYF.